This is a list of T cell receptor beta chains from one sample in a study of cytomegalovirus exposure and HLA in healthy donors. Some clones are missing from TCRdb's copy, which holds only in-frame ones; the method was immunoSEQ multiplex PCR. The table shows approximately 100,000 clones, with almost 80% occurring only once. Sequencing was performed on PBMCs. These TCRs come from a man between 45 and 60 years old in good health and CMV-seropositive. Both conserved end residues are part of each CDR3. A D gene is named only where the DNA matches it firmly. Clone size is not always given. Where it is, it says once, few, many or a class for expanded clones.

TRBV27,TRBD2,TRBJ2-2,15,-,TGTGCCAGCAAACTATCGGGACTAGCGGCCGGGGAGCTGTTTTTT,CASKLSGLAAGELFF
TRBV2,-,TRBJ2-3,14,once,TGTGCCAGCAGAACAGGGGGGGAAATTGGTACGCAGTATTTT,CASRTGGEIGTQYF
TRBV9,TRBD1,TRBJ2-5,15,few,TGTGCCAGCAGCCTATCCGGACAGGGGCAAGAGACCCAGTACTTC,CASSLSGQGQETQYF
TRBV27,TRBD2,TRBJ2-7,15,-,TGTGCCAGCAGTTTTCTAGCGGGAGTGATATACGAGCAGTACTTC,CASSFLAGVIYEQYF
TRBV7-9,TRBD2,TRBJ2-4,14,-,TGTGCCAGCAGTCGAGGACGGGAGGGCGTCATTCAGTACTTC,CASSRGREGVIQYF
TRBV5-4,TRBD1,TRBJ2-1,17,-,TGTGCCAGCAGCTTGGGGCGTCGGGACAGGGTCTCCAATGAGCAGTTCTTC,CASSLGRRDRVSNEQFF
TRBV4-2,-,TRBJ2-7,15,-,TGTGCCAGCAGCCAAGGACAGGTAGACTCCTACGAGCAGTACTTC,CASSQGQVDSYEQYF
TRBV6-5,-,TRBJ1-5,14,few,TGTGCCAGCAGTTGGTCCAGGGGACGTGAGCCCCAGCATTTT,CASSWSRGREPQHF
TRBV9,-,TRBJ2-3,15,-,TGTGCCAGCAGCGTAGGATCGGGGGTTACAGATACGCAGTATTTT,CASSVGSGVTDTQYF
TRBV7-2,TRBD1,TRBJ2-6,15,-,TGTGCCAGCAGCCCCGGACAGGTTGGGGCCAACGTCCTGACTTTC,CASSPGQVGANVLTF
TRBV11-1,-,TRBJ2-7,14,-,TGTGCCAGCAGCAAAAGTAGCCCCCTCCGCGAGCAGTACTTC,CASSKSSPLREQYF
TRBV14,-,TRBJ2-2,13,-,TGTGCCAGCAGCCACTTTTACACCGGGGAGCTGTTTTTT,CASSHFYTGELFF
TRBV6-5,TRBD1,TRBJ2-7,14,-,TGTGCCAGCAGCCCGGGACAGGGGGCCCACGAGCAGTACTTC,CASSPGQGAHEQYF
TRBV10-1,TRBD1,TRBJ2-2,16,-,TGCGCCAGCAGTGAGTCGAGGGGGCTATACACCGGGGAGCTGTTTTTT,CASSESRGLYTGELFF
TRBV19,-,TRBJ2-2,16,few,TGTGCCAGTAGTGTTCTACTACCTGGAACCACCGGGGAGCTGTTTTTT,CASSVLLPGTTGELFF
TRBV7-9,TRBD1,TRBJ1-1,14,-,TGTGCCAGCAGCTCCGGACAGGGGAACACTGAAGCTTTCTTT,CASSSGQGNTEAFF
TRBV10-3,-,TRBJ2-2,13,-,TGTGCCATCAACCCCAGGGCTACCGGGGAGCTGTTTTTT,CAINPRATGELFF
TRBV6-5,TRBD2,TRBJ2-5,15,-,TGTGCCAGCAGTTACACTAGCGGGATCGGTGAGACCCAGTACTTC,CASSYTSGIGETQYF
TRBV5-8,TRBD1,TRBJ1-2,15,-,TGTGCCAGCAGCTTGTTACAGGGGGCGGGATATGGCTACACCTTC,CASSLLQGAGYGYTF
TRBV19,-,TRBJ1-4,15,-,TGTGCCAGTATGGCGGGAGGGGCAACTAATGAAAAACTGTTTTTT,CASMAGGATNEKLFF
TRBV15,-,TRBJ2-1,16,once,TGTGCCACCAGCAGAGTGAAGGGAGGAGCCTACAATGAGCAGTTCTTC,CATSRVKGGAYNEQFF
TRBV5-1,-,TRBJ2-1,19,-,TGCGCCAGCAGCCCTATTTACTCCACCCGGGACTTCTCCTACAATGAGCAGTTCTTC,CASSPIYSTRDFSYNEQFF
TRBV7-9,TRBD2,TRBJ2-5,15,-,TGTGCCAGCAGCTTAGCCCGACTAGCGGCAGAGACCCAGTACTTC,CASSLARLAAETQYF
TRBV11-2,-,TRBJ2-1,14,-,TGTGCCAGCAGCTTAGTTTCACTAAACAATGAGCAGTTCTTC,CASSLVSLNNEQFF
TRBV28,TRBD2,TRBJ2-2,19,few,TGTGCCAGCAGTTTTGGGCTAGCGGAAGCCGATCCGAACACCGGGGAGCTGTTTTTT,CASSFGLAEADPNTGELFF
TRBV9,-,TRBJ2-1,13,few,TGTGCCAGCAGCGGGGGGGTGGTGGATGAGCAGTTCTTC,CASSGGVVDEQFF
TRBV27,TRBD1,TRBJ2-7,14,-,TGTGCCAGCAGTTCACGACAGGGGGTTGTGGAACAGTACTTC,CASSSRQGVVEQYF
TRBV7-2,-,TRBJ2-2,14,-,TGTGCCAGCAGCTTAGGAGGGTTTACCGGGGAGCTGTTTTTT,CASSLGGFTGELFF
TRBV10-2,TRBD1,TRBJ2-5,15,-,TGCGCCAGCAGTGAGTCAAGGGGGCGTCTCGAGACCCAGTACTTC,CASSESRGRLETQYF